Included here is one TCR beta chain sequence, with context. Its antigen is unidentified. These data come from a study of cytomegalovirus exposure and HLA in healthy donors. PCR primers comprised 60 Vbeta and 13 Jbeta primers. TCRdb's copy holds only in-frame clones and misses some; the assay was immunoSEQ multiplex PCR. Altogether about 120,000 clones are present, 80% being singletons, with the ten largest covering 0.24%. The trim removed 4 bases at V and 5 bases at J, leaving 8 bases unmatched. The CDR3 runs to 15 residues. CDR1 and CDR2 (germline): SGHRS, YFSETQ. Whole-study findings and limits: Per published accounts, TCR beta sequences correctly predicted the HLA-A and HLA-B alleles of most subjects. For TCR beta chains, V- and J-gene trimming was later linked to a missense DCLRE1C variant.

The TCR originated in a man in his fifties or sixties in good health and CMV-seronegative. Sample: PBMCs. The V call is TRBV5-1, the J call TRBJ1-4; TRBD1 aligns across 7 bases. The CDR3, as DNA: TGCGCCAGCAGCCTGGGGGGACAGACCAATGAAAAACTGTTTTTT. Amino acid sequence: CASSLGGQTNEKLFF.